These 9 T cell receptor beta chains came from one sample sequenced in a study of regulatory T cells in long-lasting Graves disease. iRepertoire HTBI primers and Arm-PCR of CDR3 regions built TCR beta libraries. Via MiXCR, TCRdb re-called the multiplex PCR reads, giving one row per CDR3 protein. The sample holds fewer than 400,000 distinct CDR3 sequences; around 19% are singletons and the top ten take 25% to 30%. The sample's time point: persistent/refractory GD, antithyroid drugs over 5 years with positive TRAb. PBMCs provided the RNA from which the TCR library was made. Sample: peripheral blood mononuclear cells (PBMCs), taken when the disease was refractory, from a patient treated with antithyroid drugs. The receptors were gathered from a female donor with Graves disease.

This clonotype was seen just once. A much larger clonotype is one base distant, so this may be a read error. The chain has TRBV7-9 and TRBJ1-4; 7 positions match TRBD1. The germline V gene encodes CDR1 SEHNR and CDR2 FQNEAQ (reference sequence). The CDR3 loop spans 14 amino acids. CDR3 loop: CASSAKQGNEKLSF. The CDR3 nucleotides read TGTGCCAGCAGCGCCAAACAGGGGAATGAAAAACTGTCTTTT.

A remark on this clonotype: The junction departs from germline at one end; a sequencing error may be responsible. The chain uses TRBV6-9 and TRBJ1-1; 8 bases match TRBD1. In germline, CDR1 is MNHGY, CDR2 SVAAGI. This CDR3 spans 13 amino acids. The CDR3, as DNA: TGTGCCAGCAGTTACGATGGGGGGGCAGGGGGCGATTTT. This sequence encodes CASSYDGGAGGDF.

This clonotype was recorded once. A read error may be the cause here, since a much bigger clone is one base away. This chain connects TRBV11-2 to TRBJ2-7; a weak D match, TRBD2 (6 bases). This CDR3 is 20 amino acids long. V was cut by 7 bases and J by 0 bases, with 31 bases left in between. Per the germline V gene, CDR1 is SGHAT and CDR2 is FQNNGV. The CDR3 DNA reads TGTGCCAGCACCCTTCAGCGGGTAGGCAGCCCCACTAAGTTCTCCTACGAGCAGTACTTC. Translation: CASTLQRVGSPTKFSYEQYF.

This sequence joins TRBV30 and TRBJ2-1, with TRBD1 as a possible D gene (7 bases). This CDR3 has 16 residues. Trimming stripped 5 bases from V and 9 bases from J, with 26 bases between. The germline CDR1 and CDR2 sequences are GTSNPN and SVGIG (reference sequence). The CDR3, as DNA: TGTGCCTGGGCGGGAAATACGAGGACAGGTATTGGTGAGCAGTTCTTC. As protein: CAWAGNTRTGIGEQFF.

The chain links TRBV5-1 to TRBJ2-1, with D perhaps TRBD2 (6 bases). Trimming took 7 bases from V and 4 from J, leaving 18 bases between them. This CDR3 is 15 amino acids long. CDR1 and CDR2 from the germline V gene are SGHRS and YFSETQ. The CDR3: CASHPDGSRYNEQFF. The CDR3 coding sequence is TGCGCCAGCCACCCTGACGGGAGCAGGTACAATGAGCAGTTCTTC.

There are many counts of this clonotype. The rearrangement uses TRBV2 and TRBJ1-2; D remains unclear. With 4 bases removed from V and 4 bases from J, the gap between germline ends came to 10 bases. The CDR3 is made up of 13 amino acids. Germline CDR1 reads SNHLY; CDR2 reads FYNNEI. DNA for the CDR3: TGTGCCAGCAGTGTAGAGGTCTCCTATGGCTACACCTTC. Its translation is CASSVEVSYGYTF. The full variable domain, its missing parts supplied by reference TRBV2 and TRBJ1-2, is EPEVTQTPSHQVTQMGQEVILRCVPISNHLYFYWYRQILGQKVEFLVSFYNNEISEKSEIFDDQFSVERPDGSNFTLKIRSTKLEDSAMYFCASSVEVSYGYTFGSGTRLTVV.

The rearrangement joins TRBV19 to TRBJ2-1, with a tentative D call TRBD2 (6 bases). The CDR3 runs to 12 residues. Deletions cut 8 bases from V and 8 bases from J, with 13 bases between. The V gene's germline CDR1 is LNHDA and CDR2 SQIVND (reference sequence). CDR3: CASRSGLDEQFF. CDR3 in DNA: TGTGCCAGTCGCAGCGGGTTGGATGAGCAGTTCTTC. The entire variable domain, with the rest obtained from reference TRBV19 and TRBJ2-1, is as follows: DGGITQSPKYLFRKEGQNVTLSCEQNLNHDAMYWYRQDPGQGLRLIYYSQIVNDFQKGDIAEGYSVSREKKESFPLTVTSAQKNPTAFYLCASRSGLDEQFFGPGTRLTVL.

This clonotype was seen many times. The CDR3 sequence: CASSFFAGEGYTF. CDR3 DNA sequence: TGTGCCAGCAGTTTCTTTGCGGGGGAGGGCTACACCTTC. The gene calls are TRBV28 and TRBJ1-2; D perhaps matches TRBD1 (5 bases). The length of the CDR3 is 13 residues. The germline CDR1 and CDR2 sequences are MDHEN and SYDVKM. Trimming pared 3 bases from V and 8 bases from J, leaving 13 bases between.

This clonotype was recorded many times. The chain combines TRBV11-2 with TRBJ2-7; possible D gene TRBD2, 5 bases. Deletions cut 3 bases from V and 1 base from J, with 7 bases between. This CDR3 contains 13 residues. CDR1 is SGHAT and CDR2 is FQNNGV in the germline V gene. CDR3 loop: CASSLGASYEQYF. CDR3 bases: TGTGCCAGCAGCTTGGGAGCTTCCTACGAGCAGTACTTC.